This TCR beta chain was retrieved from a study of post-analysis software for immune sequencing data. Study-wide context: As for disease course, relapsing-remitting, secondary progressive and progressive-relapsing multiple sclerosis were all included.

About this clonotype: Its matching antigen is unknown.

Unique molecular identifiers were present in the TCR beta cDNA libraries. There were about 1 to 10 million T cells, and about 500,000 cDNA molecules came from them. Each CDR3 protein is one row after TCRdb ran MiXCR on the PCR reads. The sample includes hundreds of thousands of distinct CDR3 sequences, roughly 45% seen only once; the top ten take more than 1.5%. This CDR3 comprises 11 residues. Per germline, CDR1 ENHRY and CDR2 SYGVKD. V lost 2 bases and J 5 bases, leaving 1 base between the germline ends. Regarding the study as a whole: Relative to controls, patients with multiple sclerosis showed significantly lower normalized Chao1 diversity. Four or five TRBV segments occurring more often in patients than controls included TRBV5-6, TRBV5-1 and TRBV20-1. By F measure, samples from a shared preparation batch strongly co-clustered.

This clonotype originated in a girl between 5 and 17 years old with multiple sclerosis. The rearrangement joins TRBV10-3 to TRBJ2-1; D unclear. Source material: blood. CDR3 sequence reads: CAISEHNEQFF. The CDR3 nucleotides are TGTGCCATCAGTGAGCACAATGAGCAGTTCTTC.